These 31 T cell receptor beta chains share one sample of origin, sequenced in a study of blood T cells in healthy people across ages. The authors ran a second PCR of 7 to 11 cycles using a sample-barcoded 5' primer and a J-beta primer mix. TCRdb fed the 5' RACE reads into MiXCR, producing one record per CDR3 protein. The table records 630,000 or so distinct CDR3 sequences, approximately 30% of them present only once. Sequencing was carried out using blood. The receptors come from an elderly woman in good health.

This clonotype was counted a few times. A much larger clone lies a single base off, so this may be a read error. The genes are TRBV2 and TRBJ2-3; the D is unclear. The CDR3 is 13 residues long. V lost 2 bases and J lost 3, with 6 bases in between. The germline V gene encodes CDR1 SNHLY and CDR2 FYNNEI. The CDR3 DNA reads TGTGCCAGCAGTGAATGGGGAACAGATACGCAGTATTTT. This sequence encodes CASSEWGTDTQYF.

The chain couples TRBV5-5 to TRBJ1-5; perhaps TRBD1 as D (6 bases). Trimming shortened V by 0 bases and J by 1 base, and 17 bases separated the two germline ends. The length of the CDR3 is 18 residues. Germline loops: CDR1 SGHKS, CDR2 YYEKEE (reference sequence). The CDR3 DNA reads as TGTGCCAGCAGCTTGGCGTTTGGGGGCCGGGTGAGCAATCAGCCCCAGCATTTT. Translating gives CASSLAFGGRVSNQPQHF.

Worth noting for this clonotype: A read error may explain this, as a much larger clone is one base away. The CDR3 DNA reads TGCGCCAGCAGCTTGGGGGTTGGGAATGAGCAGTTCTTC. This codes for CASSLGVGNEQFF. The chain has TRBV5-1 and TRBJ2-1; D not certain. The V gene lost 0 bases and the J gene lost 7 bases, with 8 bases spanning the gap. The CDR3 consists of 13 residues. CDR1 SGHRS and CDR2 YFSETQ come from the germline V gene.

This chain joins TRBV29-1 and TRBJ1-4; perhaps TRBD1 as D (5 bases). Germline loops: CDR1 SQVTM, CDR2 ANQGSEA. V was trimmed by 3 bases and J by 6 bases, leaving 14 bases between them. The CDR3 covers 14 residues. The CDR3 loop reads CSVDFGGVDEKLFF. The CDR3 region has the DNA TGCAGCGTTGATTTTGGAGGGGTGGATGAAAAACTGTTTTTT.

This clonotype has a count of ten or more. The chain recombines TRBV29-1 with TRBJ1-2, with a possible D match to TRBD1 (6 bases). CDR1 and CDR2 (germline): SQVTM, ANQGSEA. The CDR3 sequence is 14 residues long. Trimming pared 2 bases from V and 6 bases from J, leaving 16 bases between. CDR3 in DNA: TGCAGCGTTGAACCATACGAGGCAGGGGATGGCTACACCTTC. It encodes CSVEPYEAGDGYTF.

This clonotype was picked up one time. The junction and the germline gene differ at one end; a read error may be behind it. This chain joins TRBV4-2 and TRBJ1-1; D gene unclear. There are 14 residues in the CDR3. The germline V gene encodes CDR1 LGHNA and CDR2 YNFKEQ. The CDR3 is CVSSQESGSEVAFF. CDR3 sequence (DNA): TGTGTCAGCAGCCAAGAATCTGGGTCTGAAGTGGCTTTCTTT.

This clonotype was picked up many times. The chain employs TRBV12-3 or TRBV12-4 and TRBJ2-3; D is possibly TRBD2 (6 bases). Trimming cost V 5 bases and J 2 bases, with 17 bases left between them. This CDR3 region has 16 residues. The CDR3 region is CASSRSRGAVTDTQYF. In nucleotides, the CDR3 is TGTGCCAGCAGTCGATCGCGCGGGGCGGTCACAGATACGCAGTATTTT.

As regards this clonotype: A much larger clone lies one base from this, so it may be a read error. The chain combines TRBV20-1 with TRBJ2-7; possibly TRBD1 or TRBD2 for D (6 bases each). Germline values: CDR1 DFQATT, CDR2 SNEGSKA (reference sequence). V was pared by 7 bases and J by 7 bases, with 17 bases between. This CDR3 is built from 12 residues. The CDR3 nucleotides are TGCAGTGAGGGGGGTCTTTACAATGAGCAGTACTTC. It codes for CSEGGLYNEQYF.

The chain combines TRBV27 with TRBJ2-7; D unclear. CDR1 is MNHEY, CDR2 SMNVEV, per germline (reference sequence). The CDR3 is 15 amino acids. V was trimmed by 4 bases and J by 0 bases, leaving 13 bases between them. The DNA of the CDR3 is TGTGCCAGCAGTTCCCGGCGGTTTAGCTCCTACGAGCAGTACTTC. Amino acid sequence: CASSSRRFSSYEQYF.

This clonotype has only one observation. A much larger clone lies a single base off, so this may be a read error. The V call is TRBV18, the J call TRBJ1-2; D is ambiguous. The CDR3 has 13 amino acids. Germline V CDR1 and CDR2: KGHSH, LQKENI. The CDR3 coding sequence is TGTGCCAGCCCACCACCTCTGGGGTATGGCTACACCTTC. It specifies CASPPPLGYGYTF.

This sequence joins TRBV7-2 and TRBJ2-1, with 7 bases matching TRBD2. Germline V lookup: CDR1 SGHTA, CDR2 FQGNSA. CDR3 size: 12 residues. The junction had 6 bases not matched to a gene; V was cut back by 6 bases and J by 10 bases. CDR3 loop: CASSSGLVEQFF. DNA for the CDR3: TGTGCCAGCAGTTCTGGACTAGTCGAGCAGTTCTTC.

This clonotype has only a few counts. A clone one base away is much larger, so this may be a read error. The genes are TRBV5-1 and TRBJ2-3; maybe TRBD1 (6 bases). V was trimmed by 6 bases and J by 2 bases, leaving 16 bases between them. CDR1 and CDR2 (germline): SGHRS, YFSETQ. The CDR3 length is 15 residues. CDR3 residues: CASNSLGGYTDTQYF. CDR3 coding DNA: TGCGCCAGCAACTCCTTAGGGGGTTACACAGATACGCAGTATTTT.

A remark on this clonotype: The junction does not match germline at one end; this may be a read error. The chain links TRBV7-9 to TRBJ2-5; D unclear. Germline loops: CDR1 SEHNR, CDR2 FQNEAQ (reference sequence). The CDR3 has 12 residues. CDR3 in amino acids: CAGSLQMETQYF. Written as DNA, the CDR3 is TGTGCCGGCAGCTTGCAGATGGAGACCCAGTACTTC.

This clonotype was counted a few times. The gene calls are TRBV2 and TRBJ2-5; 8 nucleotides align to TRBD1. The trim removed 8 bases at V and 5 bases at J, leaving 7 bases unmatched. The CDR3 is 13 amino acids. CDR1 is SNHLY and CDR2 is FYNNEI in the germline V gene. This chain's CDR3 is CASPRQGFETQYF. The CDR3 region has the DNA TGTGCCAGCCCACGACAGGGGTTTGAGACCCAGTACTTC.

V usage is TRBV19 and J usage is TRBJ1-5, with D perhaps TRBD1 (6 bases). Deletions cut 3 bases from V and 3 bases from J, with 18 bases between. Germline CDR1 reads LNHDA; CDR2 reads SQIVND (reference sequence). The CDR3 runs to 17 residues. The CDR3 is CASSILIQGGNNQPQHF. The CDR3 nucleotides are TGTGCCAGTAGTATCCTGATACAGGGAGGAAACAATCAGCCCCAGCATTTT.

On this clonotype itself: At one end the junction does not follow the germline gene, possibly because of a read error. The DNA of the CDR3 is TGCGCCAGCAGTTTGGCCGGGACGGCCTGCGGTGAGCAGTACTTC. Translation gives CASSLAGTACGEQYF. This chain links TRBV5-1 with TRBJ2-7; the D call may be TRBD1 or TRBD2 (5 bases each). Looked up from germline, CDR1 is SGHRS and CDR2 is YFSETQ. This CDR3 spans 15 amino acids.

The chain carries TRBV7-6 and TRBJ2-5; the D gene is possibly TRBD1 (7 bases). CDR1 SGHVS and CDR2 FNYEAQ come from the germline V gene. The CDR3 is made up of 16 amino acids. V lost 4 bases and J 5 bases, leaving 20 bases between the germline ends. CDR3 sequence: CASSSLVEGAGETQYF. CDR3 nucleotide sequence: TGTGCCAGCAGCTCACTCGTGGAGGGGGCCGGGGAGACCCAGTACTTC.

The rearrangement links TRBV5-1 to TRBJ1-2; a possible D gene is TRBD1 (5 bases). This CDR3 has 15 residues. Between the trimmed V and J ends, which lost 4 bases and 2 bases, there was a span of 15 bases. Germline-derived CDR1 and CDR2 are SGHRS and YFSETQ. This CDR3 is CASSARGTDNYGYTF. The CDR3 DNA follows: TGCGCCAGCAGCGCACGGGGGACGGACAACTATGGCTACACCTTC.

This clonotype has just a few counts. This rearrangement joins TRBV9 to TRBJ1-6; 7 nucleotides line up with TRBD1. Germline values: CDR1 SGDLS, CDR2 YYNGEE. V was pared by 3 bases and J by 9 bases, with 12 bases of the junction left unmatched. The CDR3 is 16 residues long. The CDR3 sequence: CASSAYRGSVGSPLHF. The CDR3 coding sequence is TGTGCCAGCAGCGCCTACAGGGGTAGCGTTGGTTCACCCCTCCACTTT. The whole variable domain, remainder taken from reference TRBV9 and TRBJ1-6, is DSGVTQTPKHLITATGQRVTLRCSPRSGDLSVYWYQQSLDQGLQFLIQYYNGEERAKGNILERFSAQQFPDLHSELNLSSLELGDSALYFCASSAYRGSVGSPLHFGNGTRLTVT.

This clonotype was detected a few times. The V and J genes are TRBV2 and TRBJ2-5; 9 bases align to TRBD2. Germline V lookup: CDR1 SNHLY, CDR2 FYNNEI. This CDR3 is 16 amino acids long. V was pared by 1 base and J by 2 bases, with 5 bases of the junction left unmatched. DNA for the CDR3: TGTGCCAGCAGTGAAGATCTAGCGGGGTATCAAGAGACCCAGTACTTC. This sequence encodes CASSEDLAGYQETQYF.

This chain uses TRBV7-9 with TRBJ1-1, with 12 bases that match TRBD1. CDR1 and CDR2 from the germline V gene are SEHNR and FQNEAQ (reference sequence). V gave up 5 bases and J gave up 10 bases; unmatched junction bases: 11. This CDR3 comprises 15 residues. CDR3 sequence reads: CASSPEGTGGSAAFF. In DNA, the CDR3 is TGTGCCAGCAGCCCGGAAGGGACAGGGGGCTCCGCAGCTTTCTTT.

This clonotype turned up a few times. This chain uses TRBV9 with TRBJ1-4; D might be TRBD1 (5 bases). Germline CDR1 reads SGDLS; CDR2 reads YYNGEE. Between the trimmed V and J ends, which lost 3 bases and 8 bases, there was a span of 20 bases. The CDR3 is made up of 16 amino acids. The CDR3 spells CASSEYSGRTVEKLFF. CDR3 sequence (DNA): TGTGCCAGCAGCGAGTACTCGGGACGGACGGTAGAAAAACTGTTTTTT.

V gene TRBV5-6 combines with J gene TRBJ1-3; D is undetermined. The CDR3 runs to 15 residues. Germline V lookup: CDR1 SGHDT, CDR2 YYEEEE. V lost 0 bases and J lost 3, with 10 bases in between. The DNA of the CDR3 is TGTGCCAGCAGCTTGGGCATTCGCAGTGGAAACACCATATATTTT. This codes for CASSLGIRSGNTIYF.

The table lists this clonotype with a few counts. Since a much larger clone is just one base distant, this may be a read error. The genes are TRBV7-3 and TRBJ2-1; TRBD1 matches 9 bases. Germline loops: CDR1 SGHTA, CDR2 FQGTGA. The CDR3 is 14 residues long. V was pared by 6 bases and J by 7 bases, with 7 bases of the junction left unmatched. The CDR3 is CASRRTGTGNEQFF. The CDR3 DNA reads as TGTGCCAGCAGGAGGACCGGGACAGGGAATGAGCAGTTCTTC.

The chain is built from TRBV20-1 and TRBJ2-4, with D possibly TRBD2 on 6 matching bases. The J call is uncertain, as TRBJ2-7 better fits the DNA end. This CDR3 is built from 13 residues. Germline V CDR1 and CDR2: DFQATT, SNEGSKA (reference sequence). CDR3 DNA: TGCAGTGCTAGAGATCACAAGGGACTCGAGCAGTACTTC. Amino acid sequence: CSARDHKGLEQYF.

This chain joins TRBV7-2 and TRBJ1-6; weak D call: TRBD1 (5 bases). Germline CDR1 and CDR2: SGHTA and FQGNSA. Trimming removed 5 bases at V and 5 bases at J, with 10 bases between. The CDR3 is 14 amino acids. The CDR3 DNA sequence: TGTGCCAGCAGCCGGGGCGGGAATAATTCACCCCTCCACTTT. It yields the protein CASSRGGNNSPLHF.

This clonotype occurred many times. The V call is TRBV5-6, the J call TRBJ1-5; 10 nucleotides agree with TRBD1. Trimming took 3 bases from V and 3 from J; bases not matched to a gene: 15. This CDR3 is built from 19 residues. The germline V gene has CDR1 SGHDT and CDR2 YYEEEE. CDR3 DNA: TGTGCCAGCAGCTCTACTAAAGCCGGGACAGGGGCCTACAATCAGCCCCAGCATTTT. This codes for CASSSTKAGTGAYNQPQHF.

This clonotype was detected many times. The gene calls are TRBV5-1 and TRBJ1-2; 7 bases line up with TRBD1. The CDR3 covers 13 residues. Germline CDR1 and CDR2: SGHRS and YFSETQ. The V gene end was trimmed by 3 bases and the J gene end by 8 bases; junction bases not matched to a gene: 7. CDR3 sequence: CASSSDRPRGYTF. As DNA, the CDR3 is TGCGCCAGCAGCTCGGACAGGCCGCGGGGCTACACCTTC.

With respect to this clonotype: The CDR3 end shows no conserved phenylalanine or tryptophan, and so a read error is likely. The limits of the CDR3 on the DNA are not certain, so only TCRdb's listed CDR3 is given. The chain recombines TRBV5-1 with TRBJ2-1; the table's TRBD1 call for D was not verified on the DNA. The germline V gene has CDR1 SGHRS and CDR2 YFSETQ. Termini included, the CDR3 measures 15 amino acids. The CDR3: CASSLEGGDGYTFGS.

This clonotype showed up many times. The chain recombines TRBV27 with TRBJ2-1; TRBD1 agrees at 10 bases. Germline V CDR1 and CDR2: MNHEY, SMNVEV (reference sequence). This CDR3 has 14 residues. The trim removed 6 bases at V and 9 bases at J, leaving 8 bases unmatched. The CDR3, as DNA: TGTGCCAGCAGCCAGGACAGGGGGAGTAGTGAGCAGTTCTTC. Translated: CASSQDRGSSEQFF.

There are many counts of this clonotype. The chain links TRBV7-6 to TRBJ2-1; 13 bases fit TRBD2. The CDR3 is 16 residues long. CDR1 and CDR2 (germline): SGHVS, FNYEAQ. The V segment lost 5 bases and the J segment 5 bases; nucleotides outside the gene matches: 6. The CDR3 nucleotides are TGTGCCAGCAGCCCGGAACTAGCGGGGGGGCACAATGAGCAGTTCTTC. Translated: CASSPELAGGHNEQFF.